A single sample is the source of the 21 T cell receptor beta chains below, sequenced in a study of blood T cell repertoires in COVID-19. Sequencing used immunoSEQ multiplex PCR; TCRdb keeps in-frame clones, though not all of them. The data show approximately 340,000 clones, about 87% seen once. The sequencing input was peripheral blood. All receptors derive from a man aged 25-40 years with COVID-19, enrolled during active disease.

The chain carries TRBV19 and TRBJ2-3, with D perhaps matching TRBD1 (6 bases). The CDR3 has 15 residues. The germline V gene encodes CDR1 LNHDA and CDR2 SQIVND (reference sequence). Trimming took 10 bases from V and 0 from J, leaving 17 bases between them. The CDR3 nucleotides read TGTGCCATCTCGGCCAGGGGTCATAGCACAGATACGCAGTATTTT. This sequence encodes CAISARGHSTDTQYF. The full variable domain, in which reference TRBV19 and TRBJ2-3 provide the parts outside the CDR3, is DGGITQSPKYLFRKEGQNVTLSCEQNLNHDAMYWYRQDPGQGLRLIYYSQIVNDFQKGDIAEGYSVSREKKESFPLTVTSAQKNPTAFYLCAISARGHSTDTQYFGPGTRLTVL.

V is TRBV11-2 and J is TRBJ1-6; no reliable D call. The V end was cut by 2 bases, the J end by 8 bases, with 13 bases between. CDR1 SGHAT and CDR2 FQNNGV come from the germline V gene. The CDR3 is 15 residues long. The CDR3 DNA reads TGTGCCAGCAGCTTAATAGCGGACGCCCATTCACCCCTCCACTTT. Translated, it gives CASSLIADAHSPLHF.

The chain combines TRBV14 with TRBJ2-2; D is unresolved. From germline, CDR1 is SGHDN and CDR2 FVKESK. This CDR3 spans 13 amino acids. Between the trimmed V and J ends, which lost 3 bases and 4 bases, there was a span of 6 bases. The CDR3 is CASSHVFTGELFF. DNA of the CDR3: TGTGCCAGCAGCCACGTGTTCACCGGGGAGCTGTTTTTT.

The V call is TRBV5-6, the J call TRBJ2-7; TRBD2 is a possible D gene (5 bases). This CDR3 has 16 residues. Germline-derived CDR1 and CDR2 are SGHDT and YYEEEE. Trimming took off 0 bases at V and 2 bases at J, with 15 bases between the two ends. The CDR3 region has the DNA TGTGCCAGCAGCTTGGTTCGACGGGATCACCCCTACGAGCAGTACTTC. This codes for CASSLVRRDHPYEQYF. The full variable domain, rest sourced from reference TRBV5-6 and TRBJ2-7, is DAGVTQSPTHLIKTRGQQVTLRCSPKSGHDTVSWYQQALGQGPQFIFQYYEEEERQRGNFPDRFSGHQFPNYSSELNVNALLLGDSALYLCASSLVRRDHPYEQYFGPGTRLTVT.

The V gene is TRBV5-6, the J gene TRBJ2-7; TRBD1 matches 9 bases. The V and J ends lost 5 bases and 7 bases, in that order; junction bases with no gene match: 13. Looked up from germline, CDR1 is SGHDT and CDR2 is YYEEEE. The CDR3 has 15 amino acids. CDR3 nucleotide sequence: TGTGCCAGCAGTTTCATATTACAGGGGGCAGAAGAGCAGTACTTC. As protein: CASSFILQGAEEQYF.

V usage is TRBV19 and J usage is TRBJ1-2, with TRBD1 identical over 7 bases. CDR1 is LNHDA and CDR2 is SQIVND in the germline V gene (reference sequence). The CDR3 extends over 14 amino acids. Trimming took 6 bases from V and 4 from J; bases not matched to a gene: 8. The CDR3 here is CASSTQGQFYGYTF. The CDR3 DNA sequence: TGTGCCAGTAGCACCCAGGGACAGTTCTATGGCTACACCTTC.

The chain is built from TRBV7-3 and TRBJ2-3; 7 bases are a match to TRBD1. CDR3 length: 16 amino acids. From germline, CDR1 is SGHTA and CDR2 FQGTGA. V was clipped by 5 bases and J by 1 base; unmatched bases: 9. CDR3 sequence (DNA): TGTGCCAGCAGCAAACAGGGGTTCTCGCGCACAGATACGCAGTATTTT. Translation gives CASSKQGFSRTDTQYF.

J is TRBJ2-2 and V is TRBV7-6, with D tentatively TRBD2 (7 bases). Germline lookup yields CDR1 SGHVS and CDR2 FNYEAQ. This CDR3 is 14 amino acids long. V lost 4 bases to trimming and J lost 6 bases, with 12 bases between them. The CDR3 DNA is TGTGCCAGCAGCTATCAAGGGGGGGCCGGGGAGCTGTTTTTT. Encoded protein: CASSYQGGAGELFF.

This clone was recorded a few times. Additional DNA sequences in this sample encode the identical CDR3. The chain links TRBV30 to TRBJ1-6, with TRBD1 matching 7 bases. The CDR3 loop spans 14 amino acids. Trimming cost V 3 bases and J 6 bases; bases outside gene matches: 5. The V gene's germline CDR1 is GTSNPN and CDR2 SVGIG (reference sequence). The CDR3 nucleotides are TGTGCCTGGAGCGATGGGACAGTTAATTCACCCCTCCACTTT. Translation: CAWSDGTVNSPLHF.

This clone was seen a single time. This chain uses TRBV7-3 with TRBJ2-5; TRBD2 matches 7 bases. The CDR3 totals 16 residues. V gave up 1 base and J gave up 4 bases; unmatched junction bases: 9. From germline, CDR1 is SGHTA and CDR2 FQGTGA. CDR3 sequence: CASSLIGPAGVETQYF. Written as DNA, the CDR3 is TGTGCCAGCAGCTTAATCGGGCCCGCGGGAGTAGAGACCCAGTACTTC.

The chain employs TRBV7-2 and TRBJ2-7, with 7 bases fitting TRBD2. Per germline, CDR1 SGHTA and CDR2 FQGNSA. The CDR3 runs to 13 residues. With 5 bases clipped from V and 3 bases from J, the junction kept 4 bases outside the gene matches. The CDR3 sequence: CASSPRTSYEQYF. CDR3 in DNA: TGTGCCAGCAGCCCTCGGACTAGCTACGAGCAGTACTTC.

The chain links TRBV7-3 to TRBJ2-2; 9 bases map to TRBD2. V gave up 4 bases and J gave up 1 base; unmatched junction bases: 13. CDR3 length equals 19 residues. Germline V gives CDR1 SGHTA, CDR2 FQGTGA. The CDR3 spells CASSSSGGSGGQNTGELFF. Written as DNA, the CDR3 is TGTGCCAGCAGCTCCTCCGGGGGTAGCGGGGGCCAGAACACCGGGGAGCTGTTTTTT.

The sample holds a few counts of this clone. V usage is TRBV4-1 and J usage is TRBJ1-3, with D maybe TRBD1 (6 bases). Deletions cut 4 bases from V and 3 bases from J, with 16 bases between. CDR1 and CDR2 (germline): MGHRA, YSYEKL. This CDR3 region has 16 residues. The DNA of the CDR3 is TGCGCCAGCAGCCCACCCTCCACAGGGTTTGGAAACACCATATATTTT. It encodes CASSPPSTGFGNTIYF.

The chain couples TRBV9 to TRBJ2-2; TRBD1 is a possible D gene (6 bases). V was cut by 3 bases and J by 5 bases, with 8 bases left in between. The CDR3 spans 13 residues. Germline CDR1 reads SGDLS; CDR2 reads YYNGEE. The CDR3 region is CASSAQGTGELFF. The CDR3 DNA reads TGTGCCAGCAGCGCACAGGGAACCGGGGAGCTGTTTTTT.

This CDR3 reads CASSPPQGNYGYTF. Written as DNA, the CDR3 is TGTGCCAGCTCACCACCTCAGGGGAACTATGGCTACACCTTC. The chain combines TRBV18 with TRBJ1-2, with D perhaps matching TRBD1 (6 bases). This CDR3 is 14 amino acids long. Trimming removed 0 bases from V and 2 bases from J, with 7 bases in between. Germline CDR1 reads KGHSH; CDR2 reads LQKENI.

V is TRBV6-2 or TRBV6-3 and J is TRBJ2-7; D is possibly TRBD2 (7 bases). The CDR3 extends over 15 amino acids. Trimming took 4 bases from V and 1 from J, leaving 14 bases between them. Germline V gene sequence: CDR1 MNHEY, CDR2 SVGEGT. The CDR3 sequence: CASSSPAGASYEQYF. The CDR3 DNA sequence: TGTGCCAGCAGTTCCCCGGCGGGGGCGTCCTACGAGCAGTACTTC.

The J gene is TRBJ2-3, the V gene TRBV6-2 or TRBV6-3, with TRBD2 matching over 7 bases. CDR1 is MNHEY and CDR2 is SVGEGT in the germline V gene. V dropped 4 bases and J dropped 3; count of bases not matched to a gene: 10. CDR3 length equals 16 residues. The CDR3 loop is CASSWDSGTKTDTQYF. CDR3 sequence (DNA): TGTGCCAGCAGTTGGGACTCCGGGACTAAGACAGATACGCAGTATTTT.

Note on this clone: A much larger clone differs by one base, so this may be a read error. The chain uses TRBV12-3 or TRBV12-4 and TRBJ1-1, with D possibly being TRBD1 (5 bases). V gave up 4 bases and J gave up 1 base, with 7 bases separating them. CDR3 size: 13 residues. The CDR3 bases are TGTGCCAGCAGTTCGACAGAGAACACTGAAGCTTTCTTT. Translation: CASSSTENTEAFF.

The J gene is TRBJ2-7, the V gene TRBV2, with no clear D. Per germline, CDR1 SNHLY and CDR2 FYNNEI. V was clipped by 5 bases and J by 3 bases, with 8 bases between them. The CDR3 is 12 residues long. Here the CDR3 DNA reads TGTGCCAGCAGTCCTATAGACTACGAGCAGTACTTC. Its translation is CASSPIDYEQYF.

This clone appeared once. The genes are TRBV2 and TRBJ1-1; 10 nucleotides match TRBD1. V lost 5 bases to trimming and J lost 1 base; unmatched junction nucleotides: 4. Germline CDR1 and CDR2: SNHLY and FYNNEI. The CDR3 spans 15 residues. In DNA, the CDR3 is TGTGCCAGCAGTTTTCGGGACAGGGGGAACACTGAAGCTTTCTTT. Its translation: CASSFRDRGNTEAFF. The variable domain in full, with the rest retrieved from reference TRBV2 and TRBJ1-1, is EPEVTQTPSHQVTQMGQEVILRCVPISNHLYFYWYRQILGQKVEFLVSFYNNEISEKSEIFDDQFSVERPDGSNFTLKIRSTKLEDSAMYFCASSFRDRGNTEAFFGQGTRLTVV.

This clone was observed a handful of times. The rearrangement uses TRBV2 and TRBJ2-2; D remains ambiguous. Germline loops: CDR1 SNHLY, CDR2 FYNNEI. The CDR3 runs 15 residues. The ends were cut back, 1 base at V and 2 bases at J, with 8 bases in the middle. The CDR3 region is CASSEVPTNTGELFF. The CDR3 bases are TGTGCCAGCAGTGAAGTTCCTACTAACACCGGGGAGCTGTTTTTT.